The 10 T cell receptor beta chains in this list originate from one sample, sequenced in a study of shared clonotypes between healthy human individuals. The repertoire was sequenced with immunoSEQ multiplex PCR; TCRdb's copy has only in-frame clones and lacks some. The table lists millions of clones, approximately 90% of them singletons, with 0.14% in the top ten. Sequencing was performed on naive CD4+ T cells sorted from blood. Specified subset: CD45RA+ positively selected. The receptor source for this set is a man between 18 and 35 years old in good health.

CDR3 nucleotides: TGTGCCAGCAGTTACTCAGGGACAGGTGCGGATGAGCAGTTCTTC. Translated, it gives CASSYSGTGADEQFF. The chain is built from TRBV6-6 and TRBJ2-1, with TRBD1 matching over 8 bases. Germline trimming cut 0 bases from V and 8 bases from J; bases unmatched to any gene: 6. Germline V CDR1 and CDR2: MNHNY, SVGAGI (reference sequence). The CDR3 has 15 amino acids.

A note on this clone: At the DNA level, this CDR3 is encoded by other sequences in the same sample as well. This chain joins TRBV30 and TRBJ2-5, with 12 positions matching TRBD2. CDR3 length: 14 residues. The germline gives CDR1 GTSNPN, CDR2 SVGIG (reference sequence). Losses at the gene ends were 3 bases for V and 1 base for J; bases not matched to a gene: 0. The CDR3 loop reads CAWRLAGGQETQYF. For the CDR3, the DNA is TGTGCCTGGAGACTAGCGGGGGGCCAAGAGACCCAGTACTTC.

This clone appeared a single time. Other DNA sequences in this sample translate to the same CDR3. V gene TRBV7-2 combines with J gene TRBJ1-6; D is uncertain. With 5 bases removed from V and 9 bases from J, the gap between germline ends came to 8 bases. The germline V gene encodes CDR1 SGHTA and CDR2 FQGNSA. The CDR3 loop spans 12 amino acids. CDR3 bases: TGTGCCAGCAGCCTCATGGGTTCACCCCTCCACTTT. Translated, it gives CASSLMGSPLHF.

The genes are TRBV6-5 and TRBJ2-3, with 13 nucleotides matching TRBD2. The ends lost 4 bases at V and 8 bases at J; junction bases unmatched: 6. The CDR3 contains 15 residues. Germline-derived CDR1 and CDR2 are MNHEY and SVGAGI. CDR3 nucleotides: TGTGCCAGCAGTTCGGGACTAGCGGGGCCAGGTACGCAGTATTTT. Amino acids: CASSSGLAGPGTQYF.

This rearrangement joins TRBV7-2 to TRBJ1-5; weak D call: TRBD1 (6 bases). Germline V gene data show CDR1 as SGHTA and CDR2 as FQGNSA. The CDR3 sequence is 14 residues long. V was cut by 3 bases and J by 3 bases, with 9 bases left in between. In nucleotides, the CDR3 is TGTGCCAGCAGCTTTGACAGGTACAATCAGCCCCAGCATTTT. The encoded protein is CASSFDRYNQPQHF. The full variable domain, rest sourced from reference TRBV7-2 and TRBJ1-5, is GAGVSQSPSNKVTEKGKDVELRCDPISGHTALYWYRQSLGQGLEFLIYFQGNSAPDKSGLPSDRFSAERTGGSVSTLTIQRTQQEDSAVYLCASSFDRYNQPQHFGDGTRLSIL.

This clone has a handful of counts. This sequence joins TRBV30 and TRBJ1-1; D gene uncertain. Germline loops: CDR1 GTSNPN, CDR2 SVGIG (reference sequence). V lost 2 bases, J lost 3 bases, and 10 bases lay in between. CDR3 size: 13 residues. Here the CDR3 DNA reads TGTGCCTGGAGTTTTCGCCGATACACTGAAGCTTTCTTT. Translated, it gives CAWSFRRYTEAFF.

The chain carries TRBV10-3 and TRBJ2-7; 11 bases map to TRBD2. The CDR3 has 13 amino acids. The germline CDR1 and CDR2 sequences are ENHRY and SYGVKD. Trimming took 10 bases from V and 4 from J; bases not matched to a gene: 6. As DNA, the CDR3 is TGTGCCACCCAGACTAGCGGGGAGTACGAGCAGTACTTC. Protein product: CATQTSGEYEQYF.

This chain links TRBV30 with TRBJ1-3; the match to TRBD1 covers 7 bases. In germline, CDR1 is GTSNPN, CDR2 SVGIG (reference sequence). V shed 5 bases, J shed 4 bases, and the junction held 11 bases outside the gene matches. This CDR3 comprises 15 residues. DNA of the CDR3: TGTGCCTGGGGACGGGACAGCGGATTGGGAAACACCATATATTTT. It is translated as CAWGRDSGLGNTIYF.

This sequence joins TRBV10-3 and TRBJ2-2; 12 positions match TRBD2. The CDR3 totals 14 residues. The trim removed 5 bases at V and 11 bases at J, leaving 6 bases unmatched. Per germline, CDR1 ENHRY and CDR2 SYGVKD. The CDR3 loop reads CAISSSGRVGELFF. CDR3 in DNA: TGTGCCATCAGTTCTAGCGGGAGGGTCGGAGAGCTGTTTTTT.

As regards this clone: Other DNA sequences of this sample code for an identical CDR3. The CDR3 sequence is CASSLVSGGETQYF. The CDR3 DNA reads as TGTGCCAGCAGCTTAGTTTCGGGCGGAGAGACCCAGTACTTC. The chain recombines TRBV7-9 with TRBJ2-5; D gene uncertain. V lost 1 base and J 4 bases, leaving 10 bases between the germline ends. The germline gives CDR1 SEHNR, CDR2 FQNEAQ (reference sequence). CDR3 length: 14 amino acids.